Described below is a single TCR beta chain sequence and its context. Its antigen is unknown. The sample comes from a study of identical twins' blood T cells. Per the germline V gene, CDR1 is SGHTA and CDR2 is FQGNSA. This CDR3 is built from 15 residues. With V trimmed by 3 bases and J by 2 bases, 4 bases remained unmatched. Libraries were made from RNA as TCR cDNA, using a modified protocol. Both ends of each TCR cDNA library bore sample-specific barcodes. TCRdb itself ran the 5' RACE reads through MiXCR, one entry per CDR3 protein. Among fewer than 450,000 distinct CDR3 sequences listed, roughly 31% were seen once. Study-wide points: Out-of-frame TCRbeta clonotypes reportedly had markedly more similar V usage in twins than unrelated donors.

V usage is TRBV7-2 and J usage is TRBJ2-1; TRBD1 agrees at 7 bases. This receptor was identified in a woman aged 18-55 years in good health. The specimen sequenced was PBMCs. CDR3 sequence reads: CASSFLQGPYNEQFF. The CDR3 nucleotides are TGTGCCAGCAGCTTCTTACAGGGGCCCTACAATGAGCAGTTCTTC.